These 13 T cell receptor beta chains were all obtained from the same sample, sequenced in a study of cytomegalovirus exposure and HLA in healthy donors. Researchers ran the PCR with 60 Vbeta and 13 Jbeta primers. Some clones are missing from TCRdb's copy, which holds only in-frame ones; the method was immunoSEQ multiplex PCR. The table records 180,000 or so clones, nearly 80% of them present only once. The sample taken for sequencing was PBMCs. Every receptor here comes from a female donor in good health and CMV-seronegative.

V is TRBV6-6 and J is TRBJ2-5; D not certain. There are 13 residues in the CDR3. V lost 4 bases, J lost 5 bases, and 11 bases lay in between. Germline lookup yields CDR1 MNHNY and CDR2 SVGAGI (reference sequence). In nucleotides, the CDR3 is TGTGCCAGCAGTTTCCAGGTCTCGGAGACCCAGTACTTC. It codes for CASSFQVSETQYF.

V and J are TRBV5-1 and TRBJ2-5; TRBD1 matches 11 bases. The J call could be wrong; TRBJ2-7 is a better fit for the DNA end. The CDR3 has 15 amino acids. Per germline, CDR1 SGHRS and CDR2 YFSETQ. CDR3 residues: CASSSGQGAFYEQYF. The CDR3, as DNA: TGCGCCAGCAGCTCCGGACAGGGGGCGTTTTACGAGCAGTACTTC.

V is TRBV2 and J is TRBJ1-5; D call uncertain. V was shortened by 6 bases and J by 0 bases, with 12 bases between the two germline ends. The CDR3 is made up of 15 amino acids. Germline V gene sequence: CDR1 SNHLY, CDR2 FYNNEI. CDR3 nucleotide sequence: TGTGCCAGCAGCCAGACACGGAATAGCAATCAGCCCCAGCATTTT. Translated: CASSQTRNSNQPQHF.

The J gene is TRBJ2-3, the V gene TRBV5-1; TRBD1 is a possible D gene (5 bases). Germline assignment: CDR1 SGHRS and CDR2 YFSETQ. CDR3 length equals 15 residues. Trimming pared 0 bases from V and 0 bases from J, leaving 8 bases between. In DNA, the CDR3 is TGCGCCAGCAGCTTGGCAGGGTCTAGCACAGATACGCAGTATTTT. Amino acids: CASSLAGSSTDTQYF.

This clone showed up just a few times. The genes are TRBV28 and TRBJ2-5; D is unclear. The CDR3 covers 13 residues. Trimming pared 3 bases from V and 10 bases from J, leaving 15 bases between. In germline, CDR1 is MDHEN, CDR2 SYDVKM. CDR3 sequence: CASSLPGPTGQYF. The CDR3 DNA reads TGTGCCAGCAGTTTGCCAGGCCCGACCGGCCAGTACTTC.

V is TRBV6-5 and J is TRBJ1-2; possible D gene TRBD1, 6 bases. Per the germline V gene, CDR1 is MNHEY and CDR2 is SVGAGI. V was trimmed by 5 bases and J by 4 bases, leaving 14 bases between them. The CDR3 has 14 residues. CDR3 sequence: CASSLGRTAYGYTF. Written as DNA, the CDR3 is TGTGCCAGCAGTCTCGGAAGGACAGCCTATGGCTACACCTTC.

The chain joins TRBV5-1 to TRBJ2-7; D gene uncertain. The CDR3 loop spans 14 amino acids. V lost 0 bases and J 4 bases, leaving 11 bases between the germline ends. Per germline, CDR1 SGHRS and CDR2 YFSETQ. CDR3 sequence (DNA): TGCGCCAGCAGCTTGGGGCCGGGTTCATACGAGCAGTACTTC. Residues: CASSLGPGSYEQYF.

A few counts support this clone. The chain joins TRBV29-1 to TRBJ2-5; 12 positions agree with TRBD2. This CDR3 has 12 residues. J gave up 5 bases and V 7 bases, and 2 bases lay outside the gene matches. Germline V gives CDR1 SQVTM, CDR2 ANQGSEA. This chain's CDR3 is CSAGTSGETQYF. The CDR3 DNA follows: TGCAGCGCGGGGACTAGCGGGGAGACCCAGTACTTC.

This chain joins TRBV28 and TRBJ2-7; weak D call: TRBD2 (5 bases). CDR1 and CDR2 (germline): MDHEN, SYDVKM. V lost 6 bases, J lost 5 bases, and 8 bases lay in between. This CDR3 region has 11 residues. The CDR3 DNA reads TGTGCCAGCAGCCCGAGGGACGAGCAGTACTTC. Translating gives CASSPRDEQYF. Looking up the rest from reference TRBV28 and TRBJ2-7 gives the full variable domain: DVKVTQSSRYLVKRTGEKVFLECVQDMDHENMFWYRQDPGLGLRLIYFSYDVKMKEKGDIPEGYSVSREKKERFSLILESASTNQTSMYLCASSPRDEQYFGPGTRLTVT.

The chain uses TRBV5-4 and TRBJ2-7; 9 bases agree with TRBD1. The CDR3 length is 14 residues. From germline, CDR1 is SGHNT and CDR2 YYREEE (reference sequence). J lost 3 bases, V lost 3 bases, and 4 bases had no gene match. CDR3 DNA: TGTGCCAGCAGCTGGGGACAGGGCCTCTACGAGCAGTACTTC. Protein product: CASSWGQGLYEQYF.

The genes are TRBV18 and TRBJ1-6; no clear D gene. The germline V and J ends were trimmed by 6 bases and 7 bases, with 16 bases remaining between them. This CDR3 is built from 15 residues. Germline V lookup: CDR1 KGHSH, CDR2 LQKENI. CDR3: CASSIGLEKNSPLHF. The CDR3 nucleotides read TGTGCCAGCTCCATCGGTCTCGAGAAGAATTCACCCCTCCACTTT.

This clone was seen only once. The chain links TRBV18 to TRBJ1-3, with TRBD1 matching 7 bases. V was pared by 4 bases and J by 0 bases, with 3 bases of the junction left unmatched. The CDR3 is 15 residues long. Germline loops: CDR1 KGHSH, CDR2 LQKENI. CDR3 sequence: CASSRQGNSGNTIYF. CDR3 sequence (DNA): TGTGCCAGCTCACGACAGGGAAACTCTGGAAACACCATATATTTT.

DNA for the CDR3: TGTGCCAGCAGAGGACAGGGGGCCACCGGGGAGCTGTTTTTT. Encoded protein: CASRGQGATGELFF. V and J are TRBV6-4 and TRBJ2-2; 11 bases line up with TRBD1. This CDR3 is 14 amino acids long. V shed 6 bases and J 4 bases; nucleotides not matched to a gene: 1. Germline CDR1 MRHNA, CDR2 SNTAGT.